This TCR beta chain was captured in a study of cytomegalovirus exposure and HLA in healthy donors. Study-level points and caveats: Association with HLA alleles at 0.05 false discovery rate was found for 16,951 TCR beta sequences in a later analysis.

Only a few counts were recorded for this clone. No antigen is known for it. 60 Vbeta and 13 Jbeta primers were used in PCR. TCRdb's table, derived via immunoSEQ multiplex PCR, lists solely in-frame clones and lacks some. Among about 90,000 clones, around two thirds were seen once, and the ten largest hold around 5%. Losses at the gene ends were 7 bases for V and 5 bases for J; bases not matched to a gene: 5. This CDR3 is built from 13 residues. Germline assignment: CDR1 MNHEY and CDR2 SVGAGI. The clonotype was recovered from a woman in her thirties in good health and CMV-seropositive. The chain uses TRBV6-5 and TRBJ1-1; TRBD1 matches at 9 bases. The specimen sequenced was PBMCs. The CDR3 here is CASIKQGATEAFF. CDR3 coding DNA: TGTGCCAGCATTAAACAGGGGGCGACTGAAGCTTTCTTT.